A selection of T cell receptor beta chains follows, all from one sample in a study of brain T cells in children with intractable seizures. Only in-frame clones appear in the TCRdb table, and some are missing; sequencing was by immunoSEQ multiplex PCR. Among about 340,000 clones listed, about 94% were seen once. This specimen was peripheral blood, taken approximately 5 months after surgery. Receptor source: a boy under three years old with tuberous sclerosis and intractable seizures. The CDR3 runs from the conserved cysteine through the conserved F or W. The order of the fields is clone size, J gene, D gene, V gene, CDR3 protein, CDR3 DNA. The D gene is left open where the match is weak. Clone sizes are given selectively: once, few, many, or a class where the clone is expanded.

. | TRBJ2-7 | TRBD2 | TRBV19 | CASSIGTSVYEQYF | TGTGCCAGTAGTATTGGGACTAGCGTTTACGAGCAGTACTTC
few | TRBJ1-5 | . | TRBV4-2 | CASSQITRERNQPQHF | TGTGCCAGCAGCCAGATAACAAGGGAACGTAATCAGCCCCAGCATTTT
. | TRBJ1-6 | TRBD1 | TRBV7-9 | CASSLGTGVNSPLHF | TGTGCCAGCAGCTTAGGGACAGGGGTTAATTCACCCCTCCACTTT
. | TRBJ2-7 | . | TRBV6-1 | CASSEESTDEQYF | TGTGCCAGCAGTGAAGAGTCGACAGACGAGCAGTACTTC
. | TRBJ1-5 | . | TRBV4-1 | CASSQSTGPYQPQHF | TGCGCCAGCAGCCAGTCGACAGGTCCCTATCAGCCCCAGCATTTT
. | TRBJ2-5 | TRBD2 | TRBV10-3 | CAISDQAGGFGTQYF | TGTGCCATCAGTGACCAAGCGGGGGGGTTCGGGACCCAGTACTTC
once | TRBJ1-2 | . | TRBV9 | CASSSVVGTMDYGYTF | TGTGCCAGCAGCTCGGTTGTTGGGACGATGGACTATGGCTACACCTTC
. | TRBJ2-1 | . | TRBV28 | CASSSFIQPRTNQMDEQFF | TGTGCCAGCAGTTCCTTCATACAGCCCCGGACAAATCAAATGGATGAGCAGTTCTTC
. | TRBJ2-3 | . | TRBV21-1 | CASSRLAGGTDTQYF | TGTGCCAGCAGCAGACTAGCGGGAGGCACAGATACGCAGTATTTT
once | TRBJ1-5 | TRBD1 | TRBV7-3 | CASSPGQGASNQPQHF | TGTGCCAGCAGCCCCGGACAGGGGGCTAGCAATCAGCCCCAGCATTTT
. | TRBJ2-7 | . | TRBV7-2 | CATKTYEGYEQYF | TGTGCCACCAAAACTTACGAGGGATACGAGCAGTACTTC
. | TRBJ1-1 | TRBD1 | TRBV6-5 | CASSYRGRGSEAFF | TGTGCCAGCAGCTACAGGGGGCGCGGATCTGAAGCTTTCTTT
. | TRBJ2-7 | TRBD1 | TRBV6-1 | CASSEFRTGRYEQYF | TGTGCCAGCAGTGAGTTCCGGACAGGGAGGTACGAGCAGTACTTC
. | TRBJ1-1 | . | TRBV6-4 | CASRLKGDSTEAFF | TGTGCCAGCAGACTAAAGGGGGATAGCACTGAAGCTTTCTTT
. | TRBJ2-1 | TRBD2 | TRBV9 | CASSVSSGGAGYNEQFF | TGTGCCAGCAGCGTGTCTAGCGGGGGGGCCGGCTACAATGAGCAGTTCTTC
few | TRBJ1-3 | TRBD1 | TRBV6-5 | CASTSTGGNTIYF | TGTGCCAGTACGTCGACAGGGGGAAACACCATATATTTT
. | TRBJ2-7 | TRBD1 | TRBV9 | CASSQGAFEEQYF | TGTGCCAGCAGCCAGGGGGCTTTTGAGGAGCAGTACTTC
few | TRBJ2-2 | TRBD2 | TRBV4-1 | CASNQLAGGTNTGELFF | TGCGCCAGCAACCAACTAGCGGGGGGGACGAACACCGGGGAGCTGTTTTTT
. | TRBJ2-1 | . | TRBV7-3 | CASSPRGRSVTDPYNEQFF | TGTGCCAGCAGCCCTCGTGGCCGCTCAGTTACCGATCCCTACAATGAGCAGTTCTTC
. | TRBJ1-2 | . | TRBV30 | CACWGGRGGYTF | TGTGCCTGCTGGGGCGGGCGTGGGGGCTACACCTTC
. | TRBJ1-1 | . | TRBV25-1 | CASSALGPYTEAFF | TGTGCCAGCAGTGCACTTGGGCCGTACACTGAAGCTTTCTTT
once | TRBJ2-7 | . | TRBV9 | CASSSRSDGPYEQYF | TGTGCCAGCAGCTCCCGATCGGACGGCCCCTACGAGCAGTACTTC
. | TRBJ2-7 | TRBD2 | TRBV5-1 | CASRPQRGALLSSYEQYF | TGCGCCAGCAGACCCCAGCGGGGCGCTTTATTAAGCTCCTACGAGCAGTACTTC
. | TRBJ1-1 | . | TRBV6-5 | CASSLLENGDTEAFF | TGTGCCAGCAGTCTACTGGAGAATGGGGACACTGAAGCTTTCTTT
. | TRBJ1-1 | TRBD1 | TRBV28 | CASGQVSTEAFF | TGTGCCAGTGGACAGGTTTCCACTGAAGCTTTCTTT
. | TRBJ1-4 | . | TRBV30 | CAWSRDIGFEKLFF | TGTGCCTGGAGCCGGGACATTGGTTTCGAAAAACTGTTTTTT
. | TRBJ1-5 | . | TRBV5-1 | CASSLGSGEWPQHF | TGCGCCAGCAGCTTGGGGTCAGGGGAGTGGCCCCAGCATTTT
once | TRBJ2-3 | TRBD1 | TRBV7-9 | CASSLWGQTSTDTQYF | TGTGCCAGCAGCCTATGGGGACAGACTAGCACAGATACGCAGTATTTT
. | TRBJ2-7 | . | TRBV6-5 | CASRGGRYEQYF | TGTGCCAGCAGGGGGGGCAGATACGAGCAGTACTTC
. | TRBJ2-7 | . | TRBV7-9 | CASSLLDSTYEQYF | TGTGCCAGCAGCTTACTGGACAGCACCTACGAGCAGTACTTC
. | TRBJ2-3 | TRBD2 | TRBV5-1 | CASSLGSGRASDTQYF | TGCGCCAGCAGCTTGGGTAGCGGGAGGGCCTCAGATACGCAGTATTTT
. | TRBJ1-1 | . | TRBV28 | CASRDRDRTEAFF | TGTGCCAGCAGGGACCGCGACCGCACTGAAGCTTTCTTT
once | TRBJ2-7 | . | TRBV3-1/TRBV3-2 | CASSDTRGTTEQYF | TGTGCCAGCAGCGACACAAGGGGAACCACCGAGCAGTACTTC
. | TRBJ1-2 | . | TRBV25-1 | CASSEVGYYGYTF | TGTGCCAGCAGTGAGGTGGGTTACTATGGCTACACCTTC
. | TRBJ1-1 | . | TRBV19 | CASSMINPTWNTEAFF | TGTGCCAGTAGTATGATTAATCCTACTTGGAACACTGAAGCTTTCTTT
. | TRBJ1-3 | . | TRBV3-1/TRBV3-2 | CASSRHLSNLSGNTIYF | TGTGCCAGCAGTCGTCATTTGTCCAATCTCTCTGGAAACACCATATATTTT
few | TRBJ1-2 | . | TRBV7-6 | CASSLRDAGRGYTF | TGTGCCAGCAGCTTAAGGGACGCCGGGCGGGGCTACACCTTC
. | TRBJ2-1 | . | TRBV5-8 | CASISPGAPNEQFF | TGTGCCAGCATCTCCCCCGGCGCACCCAATGAGCAGTTCTTC
. | TRBJ2-1 | TRBD2 | TRBV7-3 | CASSLSAGGTIDEQFF | TGTGCCAGCAGCTTGAGTGCGGGAGGGACTATCGATGAGCAGTTCTTC
. | TRBJ2-3 | TRBD1 | TRBV7-7 | CASSLGTGTDTQYF | TGTGCTAGCAGCTTGGGGACAGGCACAGATACGCAGTATTTT
. | TRBJ2-2 | . | TRBV9 | CASSDSGRRDTGELFF | TGTGCCAGCAGCGATAGCGGCCGGAGGGACACCGGGGAGCTGTTTTTT
. | TRBJ2-3 | TRBD2 | TRBV2 | CALPGLAGAFTDTQYF | TGTGCCCTACCGGGACTAGCGGGAGCATTCACAGATACGCAGTATTTT